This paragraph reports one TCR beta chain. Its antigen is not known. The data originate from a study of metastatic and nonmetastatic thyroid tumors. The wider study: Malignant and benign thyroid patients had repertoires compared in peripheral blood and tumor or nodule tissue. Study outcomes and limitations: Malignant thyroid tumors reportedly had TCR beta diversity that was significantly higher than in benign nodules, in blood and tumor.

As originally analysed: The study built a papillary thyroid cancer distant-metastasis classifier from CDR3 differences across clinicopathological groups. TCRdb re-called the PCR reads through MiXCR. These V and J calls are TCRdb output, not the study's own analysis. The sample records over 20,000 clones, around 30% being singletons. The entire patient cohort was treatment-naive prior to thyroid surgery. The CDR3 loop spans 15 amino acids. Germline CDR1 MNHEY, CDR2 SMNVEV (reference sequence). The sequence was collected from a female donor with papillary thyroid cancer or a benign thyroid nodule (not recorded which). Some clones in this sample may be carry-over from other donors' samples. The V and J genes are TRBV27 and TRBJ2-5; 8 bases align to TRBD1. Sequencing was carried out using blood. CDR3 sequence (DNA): TGTGAAAGCAGTTTTAAGGGACAGGACAAAGAGACCCAGTACTTC. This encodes CESSFKGQDKETQYF.